This is a list of T cell receptor beta chains from one sample in a study of blood T cell repertoires in COVID-19. Profiling relied on immunoSEQ multiplex PCR, and the TCRdb table lists in-frame clones only, not all of them. The sample yields some 220,000 clones, 80% to 95% seen once. Sequenced material: peripheral blood. The receptors come from a man aged 30 to 39 with COVID-19, enrolled during active disease. The CDR3 runs from the conserved cysteine through the conserved F or W. D genes are given only for firm matches. Some rows have no size entry. The others give once, few or many, or a class for an expanded clone.

>-|TRBJ1-1|TRBV6-1|-
CASGANTEAFF
TGTGCCAGCGGGGCGAACACTGAAGCTTTCTTT
>-|TRBJ2-7|TRBV7-3|-
CASNIRYEQYF
TGTGCCAGCAATATCCGCTACGAGCAGTACTTC
>-|TRBJ2-5|TRBV7-5|-
CVRSLVSGVSQETQYF
TGTGTCAGAAGCTTAGTATCCGGGGTTAGCCAAGAGACCCAGTACTTC
>-|TRBJ1-3|TRBV5-5|once
CASSITGTGNTIYF
TGTGCCAGCAGCATAACAGGGACTGGAAACACCATATATTTT
>TRBD1|TRBJ2-7|TRBV6-6|-
CASSRPPSQDRKSYEQYF
TGTGCCAGCAGTCGGCCCCCGTCCCAGGACAGGAAAAGCTACGAGCAGTACTTC
>-|TRBJ1-1|TRBV5-1|-
CASSRTGQNTEAFF
TGCGCCAGCAGCAGAACGGGACAGAACACTGAAGCTTTCTTT
>-|TRBJ2-7|TRBV12-3/TRBV12-4|-
CASSVLGGEQYF
TGTGCCAGCAGTGTTCTGGGGGGCGAGCAGTACTTC
>TRBD2|TRBJ2-7|TRBV30|few
CAWSPSGGALDEQYF
TGTGCCTGGAGCCCTAGCGGGGGGGCCCTTGACGAGCAGTACTTC
>-|TRBJ2-1|TRBV19|-
CASSIGVDNEQFF
TGTGCCAGTAGTATAGGAGTAGACAATGAGCAGTTCTTC
>-|TRBJ1-1|TRBV5-1|-
CASSFTGEGTEAFF
TGCGCCAGCAGCTTTACGGGGGAGGGCACTGAAGCTTTCTTT
>-|TRBJ1-6|TRBV5-6|-
CASSVYHNSPLHF
TGTGCCAGCAGCGTGTATCATAATTCACCCCTCCACTTT
>-|TRBJ1-2|TRBV2|once
CASSEAQTFGYGYTF
TGTGCCAGCAGTGAAGCGCAGACTTTTGGCTATGGCTACACCTTC
>TRBD1|TRBJ2-2|TRBV11-2|-
CASSATLGQGTGELFF
TGTGCCAGCAGCGCCACCCTCGGACAGGGCACCGGGGAGCTGTTTTTT
>TRBD1|TRBJ2-1|TRBV6-4|-
CASSAHPGTGIDEQFF
TGTGCCAGCAGCGCCCATCCCGGGACAGGGATCGATGAGCAGTTCTTC
>-|TRBJ1-2|TRBV5-6|-
CASSLGRQVNYGYTF
TGTGCCAGCAGCTTGGGTCGTCAGGTCAACTATGGCTACACCTTC
>TRBD1|TRBJ1-2|TRBV6-5|-
CASTAGTGGYYGYTF
TGTGCCAGCACCGCCGGGACAGGGGGCTACTATGGCTACACCTTC
>TRBD1|TRBJ1-1|TRBV18|-
CASSPESGGTEAFF
TGTGCCAGCTCACCCGAATCAGGGGGCACTGAAGCTTTCTTT
>TRBD1|TRBJ2-1|TRBV9|-
CASSVVGTPGTGDNEQFF
TGTGCCAGCAGCGTAGTAGGGACGCCCGGGACAGGGGACAATGAGCAGTTCTTC
>-|TRBJ1-1|TRBV19|-
CASSTQGQIMNTEAFF
TGTGCCAGTAGTACCCAAGGACAGATCATGAACACTGAAGCTTTCTTT
>-|TRBJ1-4|TRBV6-5|-
CASSRQLENEKLFF
TGTGCCAGCAGTCGACAGCTGGAAAATGAAAAACTGTTTTTT
>TRBD1|TRBJ1-3|TRBV11-3|-
CASSPPHRGPSPLSGNTIYF
TGTGCCAGCAGCCCCCCGCACAGGGGGCCTTCTCCACTTTCTGGAAACACCATATATTTT
>-|TRBJ1-2|TRBV10-2|-
CASSATGNYGYTF
TGCGCCAGCAGCGCTACAGGGAACTATGGCTACACCTTC
>-|TRBJ1-2|TRBV19|-
CASSSTAGRNYGYTF
TGTGCCAGTAGTTCCACGGCGGGACGGAACTATGGCTACACCTTC
>-|TRBJ1-3|TRBV5-4|few
CASSLRQDGNTIYF
TGTGCCAGCAGCTTGCGACAGGACGGAAACACCATATATTTT